This passage covers 13 T cell receptor beta chains from one sample sequenced in a study of memory CD4+ T cells and cytomegalovirus serostatus. Here immunoSEQ multiplex PCR was the method, and the copy in TCRdb shows in-frame clones only, minus some. The data show some 80,000 clones, more than 70% seen once. Single viable CD3+CD4+CD8-CD45RO+ cells were sorted as the memory CD4+ T cells. Material: memory CD4+ T cells from blood. The source is an adult in good health and CMV-seronegative.

CDR3 DNA sequence: TGTGCCAGCAGGGACACAGGGTTAGGGGAGACCCAGTACTTC. Translation: CASRDTGLGETQYF. The V call is TRBV28, the J call TRBJ2-5, with a weak D call TRBD1 (6 bases). The CDR3 spans 14 residues. The germline V and J ends were trimmed by 6 bases and 5 bases, with 16 bases remaining between them. Germline-derived CDR1 and CDR2 are MDHEN and SYDVKM.

The chain employs TRBV6-1 and TRBJ1-5; D gene unclear. The V end was cut by 4 bases, the J end by 5 bases, with 9 bases between. The CDR3 covers 13 residues. Germline-derived CDR1 and CDR2 are MNHNS and SASEGT. This chain's CDR3 is CASSAWRDQPQHF. The CDR3 DNA sequence: TGTGCCAGCAGTGCGTGGAGGGATCAGCCCCAGCATTTT.

The V and J genes are TRBV5-1 and TRBJ1-2; 7 bases match TRBD1. CDR3 length: 17 residues. Germline V gene lookup returns CDR1 SGHRS and CDR2 YFSETQ. Unmatched junction bases numbered 16, after V lost 2 bases and J lost 6 bases. The CDR3 loop is CASSFWGRTGAEDGYTF. DNA for the CDR3: TGCGCCAGCAGCTTCTGGGGAAGAACAGGGGCGGAGGATGGCTACACCTTC.

The rearrangement joins TRBV5-4 to TRBJ2-1, with no clear D. Germline V lookup: CDR1 SGHNT, CDR2 YYREEE (reference sequence). V lost 4 bases and J lost 0, with 11 bases in between. The CDR3 is 15 residues long. This CDR3 is CASSPDGISYNEQFF. The CDR3 coding sequence is TGTGCCAGCAGCCCGGACGGTATCTCCTACAATGAGCAGTTCTTC.

The V call is TRBV4-1, the J call TRBJ2-7, with TRBD1 as a possible D gene (6 bases). CDR3 size: 16 residues. Looked up from germline, CDR1 is MGHRA and CDR2 is YSYEKL. The V end lost 2 bases, the J end lost 3 bases, and 17 bases lay between the germline ends. CDR3 loop: CASSQILNTGNYEQYF. CDR3 in DNA: TGCGCCAGCAGCCAAATTTTAAATACAGGGAACTACGAGCAGTACTTC.

This clone was picked up one time. V usage is TRBV7-7 and J usage is TRBJ2-1; TRBD1 agrees at 11 bases. CDR1 SSHAT and CDR2 FNYEAQ come from the germline V gene (reference sequence). The CDR3 is 13 amino acids. This CDR3 is CATGGQGGTEQFF. The CDR3 region has the DNA TGTGCTACCGGGGGACAGGGGGGAACTGAGCAGTTCTTC.

The rearrangement joins TRBV18 to TRBJ2-7, with unresolved D. V lost 2 bases and J 3 bases, leaving 14 bases between the germline ends. In germline, CDR1 is KGHSH, CDR2 LQKENI. CDR3 length equals 15 residues. CDR3: CASSPFGLGVYEQYF. CDR3 DNA sequence: TGTGCCAGCTCACCATTCGGGTTAGGTGTCTACGAGCAGTACTTC.

This clone came up a few times. This rearrangement joins TRBV6-5 to TRBJ1-2; possibly TRBD1 for D (5 bases). The CDR3 contains 13 residues. V was trimmed by 5 bases and J by 4 bases, leaving 11 bases between them. Germline V gene sequence: CDR1 MNHEY, CDR2 SVGAGI. The CDR3 DNA reads as TGTGCCAGCAGTCCGTTGGGGGGCTATGGCTACACCTTC. As protein: CASSPLGGYGYTF.

V usage is TRBV2 and J usage is TRBJ2-3, with 10 bases matching TRBD1. The CDR3 covers 16 residues. J was trimmed by 4 bases and V by 7 bases; bases with no gene match: 11. Germline CDR1 and CDR2: SNHLY and FYNNEI. This chain's CDR3 is CASKLRTGGLSDTQYF. The CDR3 DNA reads as TGTGCCAGCAAACTCAGGACAGGGGGACTATCAGATACGCAGTATTTT.

The chain carries TRBV7-9 and TRBJ1-2; the D gene is possibly TRBD1 (6 bases). The germline V gene has CDR1 SEHNR and CDR2 FQNEAQ (reference sequence). CDR3 size: 14 residues. Trimming removed 6 bases from V and 4 bases from J, with 15 bases in between. The CDR3 protein is CASSPGTLAYGYTF. The CDR3, as DNA: TGTGCCAGCAGTCCAGGGACACTGGCCTATGGCTACACCTTC.

Points on this clone: Other DNA variants within this sample encode the same CDR3. The chain's CDR3 is CSGNRNTEAFF. The CDR3, as DNA: TGCAGCGGGAACAGGAACACTGAAGCTTTCTTT. The chain recombines TRBV29-1 with TRBJ1-1; no clear D. The CDR3 consists of 11 residues. V was clipped by 7 bases and J by 1 base, with 7 bases between them. CDR1 and CDR2 from the germline V gene are SQVTM and ANQGSEA. Together with reference TRBV29-1 and TRBJ1-1, the CDR3 gives the full variable domain: SAVISQKPSRDICQRGTSLTIQCQVDSQVTMMFWYRQQPGQSLTLIATANQGSEATYESGFVIDKFPISRPNLTFSTLTVSNMSPEDSSIYLCSGNRNTEAFFGQGTRLTVV.

The J gene is TRBJ2-7, the V gene TRBV7-2; a weak D match, TRBD2 (6 bases). The CDR3 covers 13 residues. Germline V gene data show CDR1 as SGHTA and CDR2 as FQGNSA. The V end was cut by 1 base, the J end by 4 bases, with 8 bases between. The CDR3 DNA reads as TGTGCCAGCAGCTTAGGACGGGGGTACGAGCAGTACTTC. The encoded protein is CASSLGRGYEQYF.

This clone was counted only a few times. J is TRBJ2-2 and V is TRBV4-1; TRBD2 agrees at 8 bases. With 1 base clipped from V and 1 base from J, the junction kept 5 bases outside the gene matches. CDR3 length equals 17 residues. CDR1 is MGHRA, CDR2 YSYEKL, per germline. This CDR3 reads CASSQGSSGWNTGELFF. CDR3 nucleotides: TGCGCCAGCAGCCAAGGATCTAGCGGGTGGAACACCGGGGAGCTGTTTTTT.